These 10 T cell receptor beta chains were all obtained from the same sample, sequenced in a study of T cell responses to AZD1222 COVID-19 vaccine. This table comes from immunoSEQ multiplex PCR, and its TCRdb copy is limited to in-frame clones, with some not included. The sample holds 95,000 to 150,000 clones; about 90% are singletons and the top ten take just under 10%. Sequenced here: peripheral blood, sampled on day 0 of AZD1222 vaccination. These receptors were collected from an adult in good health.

The CDR3 protein is CASSLRVNSPLHF. As DNA, the CDR3 is TGTGCCAGCAGCTTGAGAGTAAATTCACCCCTCCACTTT. This chain connects TRBV7-2 to TRBJ1-6, with D hard to call. CDR3 length equals 13 residues. Trimming removed 3 bases from V and 7 bases from J, with 7 bases in between. The V gene's germline CDR1 is SGHTA and CDR2 FQGNSA.

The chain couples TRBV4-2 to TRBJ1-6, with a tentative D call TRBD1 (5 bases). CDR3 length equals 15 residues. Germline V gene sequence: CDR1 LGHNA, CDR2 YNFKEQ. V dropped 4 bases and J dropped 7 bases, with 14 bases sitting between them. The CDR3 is CASSRGTALNSPLHF. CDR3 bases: TGTGCCAGCAGCCGGGGGACCGCCTTAAATTCACCCCTCCACTTT.

The CDR3 DNA follows: TGTGCCAGCAGTTTTAGGGGGGGTAGTAACACTGAAGCTTTCTTT. Amino acid sequence: CASSFRGGSNTEAFF. This chain uses TRBV28 with TRBJ1-1, with D maybe TRBD1 (6 bases). Trimming cost V 3 bases and J 2 bases, with 13 bases left between them. This CDR3 spans 15 amino acids. Germline V CDR1 and CDR2: MDHEN, SYDVKM.

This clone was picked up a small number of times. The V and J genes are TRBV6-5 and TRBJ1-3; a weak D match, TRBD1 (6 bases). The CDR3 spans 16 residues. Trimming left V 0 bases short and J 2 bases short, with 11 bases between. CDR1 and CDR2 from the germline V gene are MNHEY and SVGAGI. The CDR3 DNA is TGTGCCAGCAGTTACTCGCTCAGGGGCCCTGGAAACACCATATATTTT. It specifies CASSYSLRGPGNTIYF.

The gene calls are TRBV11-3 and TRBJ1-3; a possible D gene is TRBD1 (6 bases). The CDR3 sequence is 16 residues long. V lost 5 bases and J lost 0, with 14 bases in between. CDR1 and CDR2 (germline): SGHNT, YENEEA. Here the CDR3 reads CASSARDTRSGNTIYF. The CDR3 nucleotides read TGTGCCAGCAGCGCCCGGGACACTCGCTCTGGAAACACCATATATTTT.

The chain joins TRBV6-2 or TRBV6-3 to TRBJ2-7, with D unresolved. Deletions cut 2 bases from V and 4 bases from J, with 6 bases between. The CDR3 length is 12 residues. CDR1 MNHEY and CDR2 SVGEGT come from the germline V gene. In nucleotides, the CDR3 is TGTGCCAGCAGTTACCCCCAATACGAGCAGTACTTC. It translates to CASSYPQYEQYF.

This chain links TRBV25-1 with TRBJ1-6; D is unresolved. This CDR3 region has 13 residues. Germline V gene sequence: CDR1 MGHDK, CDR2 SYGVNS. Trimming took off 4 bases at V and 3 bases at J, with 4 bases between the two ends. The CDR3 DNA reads TGTGCCAGCAGTGCAGGCTATAATTCACCCCTCCACTTT. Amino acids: CASSAGYNSPLHF.

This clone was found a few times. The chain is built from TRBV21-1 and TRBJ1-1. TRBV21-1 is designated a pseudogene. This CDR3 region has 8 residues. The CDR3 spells CVPGEAFF. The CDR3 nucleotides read TGTGTCCCGGGTGAAGCTTTCTTT.

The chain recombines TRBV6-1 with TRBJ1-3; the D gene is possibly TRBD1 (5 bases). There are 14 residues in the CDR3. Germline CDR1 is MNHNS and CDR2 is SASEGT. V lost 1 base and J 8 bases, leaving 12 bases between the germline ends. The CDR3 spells CASSEGGWMDTIYF. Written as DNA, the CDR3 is TGTGCCAGCAGTGAAGGGGGGTGGATGGACACCATATATTTT.

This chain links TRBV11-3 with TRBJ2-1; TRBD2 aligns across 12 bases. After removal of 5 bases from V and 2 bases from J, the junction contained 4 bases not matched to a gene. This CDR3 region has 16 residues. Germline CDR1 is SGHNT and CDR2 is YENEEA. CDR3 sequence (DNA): TGTGCCAGCAGCACCCGGACTAGCGGGACCTACAATGAGCAGTTCTTC. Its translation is CASSTRTSGTYNEQFF.